This T cell receptor (beta chain) was identified in a study of siplizumab effects on memory and regulatory T cells. Trimming cost V 2 bases and J 2 bases; bases outside gene matches: 5. The CDR3 runs to 16 residues. Per germline, CDR1 KGHSH and CDR2 LQKENI. The study, taken as a whole, reports: Confirmation was lacking for the suppressive function of proliferating Tregs derived from siplizumab cultures. Mean Treg-derived proportions of mappable alloreactive CD4+ clones were over 65% for siplizumab and less than 35% for controls.

About this clone itself: The antigen is unknown.

Assays captured about 10^5 TCR templates per sample. Profiled with immunoSEQ multiplex PCR; TCRdb holds only in-frame clones, not every one. The sample lists 80,000 to 130,000 clones, 92% occurring once. This receptor was identified in a human donor in good health. Sequencing was carried out using Tregs sorted from blood. The V call is TRBV18, the J call TRBJ2-3; 9 bases are shared with TRBD2. Here the CDR3 DNA reads TGTGCCAGCTCACCATCACTAGCGGGCCTCACAGATACGCAGTATTTT. Translation gives CASSPSLAGLTDTQYF.